This record concerns one TCR beta chain sequence. Its cognate antigen is unknown. The sample comes from a study of T cell repertoires in cytomegalovirus infection. Across the study: Recently identified HLA-C-restricted CMV epitopes and well-studied HLA-B-restricted CMV epitopes were used by the study. It can be stated that public TCR beta signatures indicated CMV infection as well as a matching HLA type. Study-wide results and caveats: The cumulative frequency of public TCR beta families identified carriers of CMV plus the relevant HLA.

MiXCR, applied by TCRdb to the reads, yields one record per CDR3 protein. This sample has some 310,000 distinct CDR3 sequences, with 20% to 25% found just once. The CDR3 is 13 residues long. Trimming cost V 4 bases and J 4 bases, with 10 bases left between them. Germline V gene data show CDR1 as SQVTM and CDR2 as ANQGSEA. The source is a human donor in good health (CMV status not recorded). Some clones in this sample may be carry-over from other donors' samples. This sample comprised cultured PBMCs, obtained from culture after CMV antigen stimulation. The chain recombines TRBV29-1 with TRBJ1-4; D not certain. CDR3 in DNA: TGCAGCGTTGTCAACAGTGGTAATGAAAAACTGTTTTTT. Protein sequence: CSVVNSGNEKLFF.